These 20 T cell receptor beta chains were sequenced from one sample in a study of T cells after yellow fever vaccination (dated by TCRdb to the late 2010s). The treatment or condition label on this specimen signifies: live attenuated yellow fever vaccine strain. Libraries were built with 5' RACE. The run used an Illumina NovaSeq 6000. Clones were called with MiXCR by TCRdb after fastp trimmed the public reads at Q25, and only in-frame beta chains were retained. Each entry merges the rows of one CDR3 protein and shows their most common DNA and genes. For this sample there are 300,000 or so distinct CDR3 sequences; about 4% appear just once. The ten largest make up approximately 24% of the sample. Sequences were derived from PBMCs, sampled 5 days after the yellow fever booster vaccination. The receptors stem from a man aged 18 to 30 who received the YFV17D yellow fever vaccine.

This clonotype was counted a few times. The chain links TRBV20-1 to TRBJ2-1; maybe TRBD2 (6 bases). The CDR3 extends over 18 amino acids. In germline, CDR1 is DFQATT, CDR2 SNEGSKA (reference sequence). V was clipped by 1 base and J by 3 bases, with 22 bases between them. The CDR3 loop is CSARGEWGGGSYYNEQFF. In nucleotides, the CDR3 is TGCAGTGCTAGAGGGGAGTGGGGTGGGGGGAGCTACTACAATGAGCAGTTCTTC.

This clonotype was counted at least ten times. The CDR3, as DNA: TGTGCCAGCAGCAGAAACAGGGGTGGCAGTGATGGCTACACCTTC. Protein sequence: CASSRNRGGSDGYTF. This chain links TRBV7-9 with TRBJ1-2, with 7 bases lining up with TRBD1. The CDR3 loop spans 15 amino acids. Germline-derived CDR1 and CDR2 are SEHNR and FQNEAQ (reference sequence). Trimming took 5 bases from V and 6 from J; bases not matched to a gene: 12.

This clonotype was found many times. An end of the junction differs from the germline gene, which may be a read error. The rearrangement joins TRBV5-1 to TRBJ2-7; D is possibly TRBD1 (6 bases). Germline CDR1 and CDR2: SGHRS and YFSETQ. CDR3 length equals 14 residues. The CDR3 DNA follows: TGTGCCAGCTCACCGTCGACAGGCTCCTACGAGCAGTACTTC. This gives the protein CASSPSTGSYEQYF.

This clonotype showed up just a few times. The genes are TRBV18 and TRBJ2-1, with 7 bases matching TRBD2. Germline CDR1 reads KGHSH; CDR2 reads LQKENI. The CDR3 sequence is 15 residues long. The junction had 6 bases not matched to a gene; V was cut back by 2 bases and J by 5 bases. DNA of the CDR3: TGTGCCAGCTCACCAGGACTAGGAATCCACAATGAGCAGTTCTTC. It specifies CASSPGLGIHNEQFF.

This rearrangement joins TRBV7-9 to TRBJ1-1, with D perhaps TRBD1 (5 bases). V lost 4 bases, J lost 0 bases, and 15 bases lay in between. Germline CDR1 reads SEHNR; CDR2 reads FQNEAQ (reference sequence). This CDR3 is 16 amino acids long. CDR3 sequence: CASSSSRSDMNTEAFF. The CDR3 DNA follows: TGTGCCAGCAGCTCCTCCCGTTCGGACATGAACACTGAAGCTTTCTTT.

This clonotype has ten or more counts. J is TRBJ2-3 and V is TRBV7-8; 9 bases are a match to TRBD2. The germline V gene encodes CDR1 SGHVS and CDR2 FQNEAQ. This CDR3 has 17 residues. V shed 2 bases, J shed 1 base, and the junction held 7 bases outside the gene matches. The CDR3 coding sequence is TGTGCCAGCAGCTTACAAGTCTTAGCGGGGGGCACAGATACGCAGTATTTT. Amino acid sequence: CASSLQVLAGGTDTQYF. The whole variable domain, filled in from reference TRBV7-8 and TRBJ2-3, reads GAGVSQSPRYKVAKRGQDVALRCDPISGHVSLFWYQQALGQGPEFLTYFQNEAQLDKSGLPSDRFFAERPEGSVSTLKIQRTQQEDSAVYLCASSLQVLAGGTDTQYFGPGTRLTVL.

The CDR3 bases are TGTGCCAGCAGTTACTTGGGCGAAGTGGGCGGCTATGGCTACACCTTC. Encoded protein: CASSYLGEVGGYGYTF. This sequence joins TRBV6-5 and TRBJ1-2; unclear D gene. Per the germline V gene, CDR1 is MNHEY and CDR2 is SVGAGI. The CDR3 is made up of 16 amino acids. Trimming removed 1 base at V and 4 bases at J, with 16 bases between.

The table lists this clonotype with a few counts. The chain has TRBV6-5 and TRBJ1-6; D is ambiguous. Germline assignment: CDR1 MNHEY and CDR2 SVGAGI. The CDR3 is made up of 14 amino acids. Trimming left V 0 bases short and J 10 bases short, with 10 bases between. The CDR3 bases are TGTGCCAGCAGTTACTCGTCTCCAAAATCACCCCTCCACTTT. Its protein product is CASSYSSPKSPLHF.

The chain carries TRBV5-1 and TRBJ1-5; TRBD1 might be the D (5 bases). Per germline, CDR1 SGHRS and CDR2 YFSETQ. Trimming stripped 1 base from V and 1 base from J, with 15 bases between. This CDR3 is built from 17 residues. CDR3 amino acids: CASSLFPKGPSNQPQHF. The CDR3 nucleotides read TGCGCCAGCAGCTTGTTCCCAAAGGGACCGAGCAATCAGCCCCAGCATTTT.

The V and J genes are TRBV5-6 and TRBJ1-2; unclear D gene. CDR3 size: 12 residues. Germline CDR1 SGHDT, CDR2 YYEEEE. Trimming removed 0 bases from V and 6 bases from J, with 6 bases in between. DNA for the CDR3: TGTGCCAGCAGCTTGGGGCACAATGGCTACACCTTC. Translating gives CASSLGHNGYTF.

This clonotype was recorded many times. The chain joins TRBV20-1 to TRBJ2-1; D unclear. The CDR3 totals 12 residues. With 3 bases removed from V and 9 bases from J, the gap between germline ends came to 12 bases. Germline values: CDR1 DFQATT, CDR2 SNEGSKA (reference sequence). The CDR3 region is CSASPFSGEQFF. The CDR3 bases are TGCAGTGCTAGCCCCTTTAGTGGTGAGCAGTTCTTC.

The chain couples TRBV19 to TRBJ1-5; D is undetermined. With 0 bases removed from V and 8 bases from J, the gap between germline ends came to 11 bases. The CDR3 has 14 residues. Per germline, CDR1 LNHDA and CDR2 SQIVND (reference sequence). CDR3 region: CASSIDRKEKPQHF. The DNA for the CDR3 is TGTGCCAGTAGTATAGATCGGAAGGAGAAGCCCCAGCATTTT.

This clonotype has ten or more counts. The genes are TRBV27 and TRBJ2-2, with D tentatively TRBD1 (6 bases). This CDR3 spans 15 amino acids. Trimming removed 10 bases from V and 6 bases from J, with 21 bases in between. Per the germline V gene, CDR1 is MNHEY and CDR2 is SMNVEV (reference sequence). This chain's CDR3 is CATLKDRSEAGELFF. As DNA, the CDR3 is TGTGCCACCTTGAAGGACAGAAGTGAAGCCGGGGAGCTGTTTTTT.

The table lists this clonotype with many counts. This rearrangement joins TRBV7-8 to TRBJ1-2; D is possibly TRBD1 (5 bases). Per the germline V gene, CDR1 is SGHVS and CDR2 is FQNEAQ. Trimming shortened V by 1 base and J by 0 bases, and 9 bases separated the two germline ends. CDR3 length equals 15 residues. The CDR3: CASSLGGWTNYGYTF. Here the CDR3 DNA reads TGTGCCAGCAGCTTAGGGGGCTGGACTAACTATGGCTACACCTTC.

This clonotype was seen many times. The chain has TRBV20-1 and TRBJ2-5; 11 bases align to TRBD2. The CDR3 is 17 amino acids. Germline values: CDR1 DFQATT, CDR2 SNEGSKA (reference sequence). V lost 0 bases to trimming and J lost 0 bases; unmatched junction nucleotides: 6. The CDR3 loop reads CSARETSGDWYQETQYF. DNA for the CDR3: TGCAGTGCTAGAGAGACTAGCGGGGATTGGTACCAAGAGACCCAGTACTTC.

CDR3 DNA sequence: TGTGCCATCAGTGAGACTACGACGGCGGTGGGCTACACCTTC. The encoded protein is CAISETTTAVGYTF. The J gene is TRBJ1-2, the V gene TRBV10-3; D unclear. Germline values: CDR1 ENHRY, CDR2 SYGVKD. Trimming cost V 2 bases and J 8 bases, with 15 bases left between them. The CDR3 loop spans 14 amino acids.

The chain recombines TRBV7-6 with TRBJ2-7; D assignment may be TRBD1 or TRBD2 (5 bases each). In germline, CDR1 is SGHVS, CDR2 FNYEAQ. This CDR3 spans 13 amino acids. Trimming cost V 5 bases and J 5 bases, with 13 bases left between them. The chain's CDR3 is CASSRGDFNEQYF. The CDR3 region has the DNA TGTGCCAGCAGCCGAGGGGATTTCAACGAGCAGTACTTC. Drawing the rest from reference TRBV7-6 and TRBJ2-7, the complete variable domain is GAGVSQSPRYKVTKRGQDVALRCDPISGHVSLYWYRQALGQGPEFLTYFNYEAQQDKSGLPNDRFSAERPEGSISTLTIQRTEQRDSAMYRCASSRGDFNEQYFGPGTRLTVT.

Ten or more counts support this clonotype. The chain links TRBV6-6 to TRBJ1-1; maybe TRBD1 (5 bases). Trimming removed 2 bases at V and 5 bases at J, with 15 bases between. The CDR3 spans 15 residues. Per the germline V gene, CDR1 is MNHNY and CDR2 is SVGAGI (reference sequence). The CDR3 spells CASSYGGEVGTEAFF. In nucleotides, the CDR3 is TGTGCCAGCAGTTACGGGGGGGAGGTAGGGACTGAAGCTTTCTTT.

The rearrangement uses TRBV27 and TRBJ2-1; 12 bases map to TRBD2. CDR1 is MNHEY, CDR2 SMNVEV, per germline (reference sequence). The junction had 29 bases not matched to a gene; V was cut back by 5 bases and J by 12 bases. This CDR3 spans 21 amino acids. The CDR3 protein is CASSLEGVRPHGLAGTVVQFF. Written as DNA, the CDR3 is TGTGCCAGCAGTCTTGAGGGGGTCCGCCCCCACGGACTAGCGGGGACGGTCGTGCAGTTCTTC.

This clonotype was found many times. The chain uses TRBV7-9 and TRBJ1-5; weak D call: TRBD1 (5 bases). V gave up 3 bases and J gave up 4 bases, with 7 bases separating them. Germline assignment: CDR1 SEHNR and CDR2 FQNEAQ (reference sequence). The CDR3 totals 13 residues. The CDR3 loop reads CASSFTGNQPQHF. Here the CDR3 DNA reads TGTGCCAGCAGCTTTACAGGAAATCAGCCCCAGCATTTT.